This T cell receptor (beta chain) was recorded in a study of T cells in narcolepsy. Assay: immunoSEQ multiplex PCR; the TCRdb copy retains only in-frame clones and omits some. The sample has about 34,000 clones, just under 80% seen once. The germline V gene encodes CDR1 MNHEY and CDR2 SMNVEV (reference sequence). This CDR3 contains 15 residues. The ends lost 6 bases at V and 3 bases at J; junction bases unmatched: 3. Sequencing input: CD45RA- memory CD4+ T cells from PBMCs. The sequence was collected from a human donor with narcolepsy. This sequence joins TRBV27 and TRBJ2-3; 13 nucleotides align to TRBD2. Written as DNA, the CDR3 is TGTGCCAGCAGACTAGCGGGAGGGCCTACAGATACGCAGTATTTT. This sequence encodes CASRLAGGPTDTQYF.